Each of the 23 T cell receptor beta chains below was sequenced from the same sample in a study of response to subunit inactivated influenza vaccine. Each CDR3 protein is one row after TCRdb ran MiXCR on the RT-PCR reads. Here the sample spans approximately 310,000 distinct CDR3 sequences, 20% to 25% being singletons. The source material was PBMCs from blood, sampled approximately 20 months after vaccination. The receptors were gathered from a man aged 45-69 years who received an inactivated influenza vaccine.

The chain couples TRBV29-1 to TRBJ2-1; D is unclear. V shed 8 bases and J shed 4 bases, with 9 bases lying between them. CDR1 is SQVTM and CDR2 is ANQGSEA in the germline V gene. The CDR3 totals 11 residues. The CDR3, as DNA: TGCAGCTCACGCAATTACAATGAGCAGTTCTTC. Translation: CSSRNYNEQFF.

This clonotype occurred many times. DNA for the CDR3: TGCAGCGTGGCGAGAGAGGAAGCTTTCTTT. This translates into CSVAREEAFF. The rearrangement uses TRBV29-1 and TRBJ1-1; D not certain. CDR3 length equals 10 residues. V lost 6 bases and J lost 8, with 10 bases in between. Germline-derived CDR1 and CDR2 are SQVTM and ANQGSEA.

This clonotype showed up just a few times. The chain combines TRBV10-3 with TRBJ2-3; TRBD1 is a possible D gene (6 bases). CDR3 size: 16 residues. The V gene's germline CDR1 is ENHRY and CDR2 SYGVKD. Trimming removed 3 bases from V and 0 bases from J, with 13 bases in between. CDR3: CAISDAAGASTDTQYF. For the CDR3, the DNA is TGTGCCATCAGTGATGCTGCAGGGGCTAGCACAGATACGCAGTATTTT.

The sample holds a few counts of this clonotype. The chain has TRBV7-6 and TRBJ2-1, with D possibly matching TRBD1 (5 bases). V was shortened by 5 bases and J by 1 base, with 15 bases between the two germline ends. The CDR3 totals 16 residues. Germline CDR1 and CDR2: SGHVS and FNYEAQ. CDR3 sequence (DNA): TGTGCCAGCAGCCCTCGGCCCGCAGGGTCCTACAATGAGCAGTTCTTC. Translating gives CASSPRPAGSYNEQFF.

This rearrangement joins TRBV18 to TRBJ1-2; unclear D gene. Germline loops: CDR1 KGHSH, CDR2 LQKENI. Trimming took off 1 base at V and 9 bases at J, with 18 bases between the two ends. There are 15 residues in the CDR3. CDR3 DNA: TGTGCCAGCTCACCACGGAGCGAGGCGGAGAGTAGCTACACCTTC. Its protein is CASSPRSEAESSYTF.

This sequence joins TRBV7-9 and TRBJ1-4; no clear D. The CDR3 length is 14 residues. CDR1 is SEHNR and CDR2 is FQNEAQ in the germline V gene (reference sequence). Trimming stripped 6 bases from V and 7 bases from J, with 15 bases between. The CDR3 loop reads CASSPIGGGEKLFF. The CDR3 DNA follows: TGTGCCAGCAGTCCAATCGGCGGAGGTGAAAAACTGTTTTTT.

The rearrangement uses TRBV29-1 and TRBJ2-5; a possible D gene is TRBD1 (7 bases). The CDR3 runs 15 residues. Germline-derived CDR1 and CDR2 are SQVTM and ANQGSEA. Trimming removed 4 bases at V and 7 bases at J, with 22 bases between. The CDR3 loop reads CSVAIETGRGGTQYF. The CDR3 region has the DNA TGCAGCGTTGCTATTGAGACAGGGCGGGGCGGGACCCAGTACTTC. Using reference TRBV29-1 and TRBJ2-5 for the parts outside the CDR3, the full variable domain is SAVISQKPSRDICQRGTSLTIQCQVDSQVTMMFWYRQQPGQSLTLIATANQGSEATYESGFVIDKFPISRPNLTFSTLTVSNMSPEDSSIYLCSVAIETGRGGTQYFGPGTRLLVL.

The chain uses TRBV27 and TRBJ2-2; weak D call: TRBD2 (6 bases). Germline-derived CDR1 and CDR2 are MNHEY and SMNVEV (reference sequence). CDR3 length equals 16 residues. V lost 6 bases to trimming and J lost 5 bases, with 19 bases between them. CDR3 residues: CASSWTVGSLTGELFF. The DNA for the CDR3 is TGTGCCAGCAGCTGGACTGTCGGGAGCTTGACCGGGGAGCTGTTTTTT.

This clonotype turned up a few times. This sequence joins TRBV28 and TRBJ2-3; D may be TRBD2 (5 bases). Trimming removed 4 bases from V and 0 bases from J, with 26 bases in between. Germline V gives CDR1 MDHEN, CDR2 SYDVKM. CDR3 length equals 20 residues. Here the CDR3 reads CASSSLQTPWTPPSTDTQYF. In nucleotides, the CDR3 is TGTGCCAGCAGTTCGCTACAAACCCCCTGGACTCCCCCTAGCACAGATACGCAGTATTTT.

On this clonotype: A read error may account for a junction end that differs from germline. This chain connects TRBV2 to TRBJ2-5, with unresolved D. CDR3 size: 12 residues. Looked up from germline, CDR1 is SNHLY and CDR2 is FYNNEI. The CDR3 reads CASSLVGETQNF. The CDR3 coding sequence is TGTGCCAGCAGTCTCGTCGGAGAGACCCAGAACTTC.

This clonotype appeared a few times. V gene TRBV12-3 or TRBV12-4 combines with J gene TRBJ2-2, with 12 nucleotides matching TRBD1. The V gene end was trimmed by 5 bases and the J gene end by 4 bases; junction bases not matched to a gene: 5. The CDR3 is 16 residues long. The CDR3 reads CASSQGQGAVTGELFF. CDR3 coding DNA: TGTGCCAGCAGTCAGGGACAGGGGGCGGTCACCGGGGAGCTGTTTTTT.

This chain links TRBV6-2 or TRBV6-3 with TRBJ1-2; 7 bases are a match to TRBD1. The CDR3 has 14 amino acids. Germline values: CDR1 MNHEY, CDR2 SVGEGT. Trimming removed 6 bases from V and 6 bases from J; junction bases left unmatched: 10. CDR3 protein: CASRQGSPLDGYTF. The DNA for the CDR3 is TGTGCCAGCAGACAGGGGTCCCCCTTGGATGGCTACACCTTC.

The genes are TRBV10-3 and TRBJ1-1; weak D call: TRBD1 (6 bases). There are 14 residues in the CDR3. Germline-derived CDR1 and CDR2 are ENHRY and SYGVKD. Trimming shortened V by 4 bases and J by 5 bases, and 14 bases separated the two germline ends. CDR3 sequence: CAISVGGASTEAFF. Written as DNA, the CDR3 is TGTGCCATCAGTGTAGGGGGGGCGAGTACTGAAGCTTTCTTT.

The V call is TRBV7-9, the J call TRBJ1-4; D gene ambiguous. Germline V gene data show CDR1 as SEHNR and CDR2 as FQNEAQ (reference sequence). This CDR3 has 13 residues. The germline V and J ends were trimmed by 0 bases and 6 bases, with 5 bases remaining between them. CDR3 nucleotide sequence: TGTGCCAGCAGCTTAGCCCCGGATGAAAAACTGTTTTTT. Its protein is CASSLAPDEKLFF.

This clonotype was observed a handful of times. The chain combines TRBV14 with TRBJ1-1; no reliable D call. This CDR3 is built from 14 residues. Germline CDR1 reads SGHDN; CDR2 reads FVKESK. V lost 4 bases, J lost 4 bases, and 13 bases lay in between. CDR3 bases: TGTGCCAGCAGCCTCGTGACGGAAGGCACTGAAGCTTTCTTT. Its translation is CASSLVTEGTEAFF.

The gene calls are TRBV24-1 and TRBJ2-1; D may be TRBD1 or TRBD2 (5 bases each). This CDR3 spans 12 amino acids. Trimming left V 9 bases short and J 6 bases short, with 11 bases between. Germline CDR1 reads KGHDR; CDR2 reads SFDVKD. The DNA for the CDR3 is TGTGCCACCGGGGGACCAGGCAATGAGCAGTTCTTC. This encodes CATGGPGNEQFF.

CDR3 residues: CASSFYGGLASYNEQFF. In DNA form, the CDR3 reads TGTGCCAGCAGTTTTTATGGGGGACTAGCGTCCTACAATGAGCAGTTCTTC. The V and J genes are TRBV28 and TRBJ2-1, with 10 bases identical to TRBD2. CDR3 length: 17 amino acids. The V and J ends lost 3 bases and 1 base, in that order; junction bases with no gene match: 6. Germline CDR1 reads MDHEN; CDR2 reads SYDVKM.

The rearrangement links TRBV7-2 to TRBJ2-7, with TRBD1 matching over 10 bases. Germline V CDR1 and CDR2: SGHTA, FQGNSA. Unmatched junction bases numbered 7, after V lost 5 bases and J lost 6 bases. The CDR3 sequence is 14 residues long. Here the CDR3 reads CASSTDRGRLEQYF. CDR3 sequence (DNA): TGTGCCAGCAGCACGGACAGGGGGAGGCTCGAGCAGTACTTC.

The table lists this clonotype with a few counts. The genes are TRBV11-2 and TRBJ2-7; TRBD2 matches at 14 bases. V was pared by 5 bases and J by 1 base, with 13 bases of the junction left unmatched. The germline V gene encodes CDR1 SGHAT and CDR2 FQNNGV. This CDR3 spans 19 amino acids. CDR3 nucleotides: TGTGCCAGCAGCCTAAAGACTAGCGGGAGGGGGCTGGGATCCTACGAGCAGTACTTC. Protein sequence: CASSLKTSGRGLGSYEQYF.

This chain connects TRBV6-2 or TRBV6-3 to TRBJ1-1; TRBD1 aligns across 9 bases. Unmatched junction bases numbered 9, after V lost 2 bases and J lost 5 bases. Germline-derived CDR1 and CDR2 are MNHEY and SVGEGT. The CDR3 extends over 16 amino acids. The DNA of the CDR3 is TGTGCCAGCAGTTACAAACAGGGGGCTAGGTGGACTGAAGCTTTCTTT. Translation gives CASSYKQGARWTEAFF.

The chain uses TRBV11-2 and TRBJ2-1; 7 bases are shared with TRBD1. From germline, CDR1 is SGHAT and CDR2 FQNNGV. The CDR3 spans 13 residues. J lost 5 bases, V lost 5 bases, and 3 bases had no gene match. The CDR3 DNA reads TGTGCCAGCAGCGGGGACAGAAACAATGAGCAGTTCTTC. The encoded protein is CASSGDRNNEQFF.

This clonotype was seen a handful of times. The chain carries TRBV7-2 and TRBJ2-7, with 13 nucleotides matching TRBD2. The CDR3 is 15 residues long. CDR1 SGHTA and CDR2 FQGNSA come from the germline V gene. The V segment lost 6 bases and the J segment 7 bases; nucleotides outside the gene matches: 9. CDR3 nucleotide sequence: TGTGCCAGCAGTTATACTAGCGGGAGGGAAGGGGAGCAGTACTTC. Residues: CASSYTSGREGEQYF.

The gene calls are TRBV7-2 and TRBJ1-1; 9 bases fit TRBD1. Germline loops: CDR1 SGHTA, CDR2 FQGNSA. The CDR3 covers 16 residues. The junction had 8 bases not matched to a gene; V was cut back by 5 bases and J by 1 base. This chain's CDR3 is CASSTRQGGTNTEAFF. The CDR3 region has the DNA TGTGCCAGCAGCACCCGACAGGGGGGGACGAACACTGAAGCTTTCTTT.